There are many counts of the clone carrying this T cell receptor beta chain. These data originate in a study of response to subunit inactivated influenza vaccine. Germline assignment: CDR1 SGHRS and CDR2 YFSETQ. There are 14 residues in the CDR3. Losses at the gene ends were 5 bases for V and 3 bases for J; bases not matched to a gene: 4. MiXCR was run by TCRdb on the RT-PCR reads, yielding one entry per CDR3 protein. This sample has some 500,000 distinct CDR3 sequences; 25% occur once, and the top ten carry approximately 1.9%. This receptor was obtained from a man between 45 and 60 years old who received an inactivated influenza vaccine. The V and J genes are TRBV5-1 and TRBJ2-7; 11 bases are a match to TRBD2. The sample was CD4+ T cells sorted from PBMCs, taken roughly 5 days after vaccination. As DNA, the CDR3 is TGCGCCAGCAGTACCGGGACTAGCGGCTACGAGCAGTACTTC. This encodes CASSTGTSGYEQYF.